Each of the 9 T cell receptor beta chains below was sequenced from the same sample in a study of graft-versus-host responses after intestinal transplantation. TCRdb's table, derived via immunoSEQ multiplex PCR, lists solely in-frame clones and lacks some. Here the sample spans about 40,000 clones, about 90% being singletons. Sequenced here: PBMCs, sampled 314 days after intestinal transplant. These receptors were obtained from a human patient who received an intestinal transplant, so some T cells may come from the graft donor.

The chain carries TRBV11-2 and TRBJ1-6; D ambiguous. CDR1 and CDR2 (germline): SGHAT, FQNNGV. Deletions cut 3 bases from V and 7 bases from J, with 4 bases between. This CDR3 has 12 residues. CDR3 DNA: TGTGCCAGCAGCTTTAAAAATTCACCCCTCCACTTT. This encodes CASSFKNSPLHF.

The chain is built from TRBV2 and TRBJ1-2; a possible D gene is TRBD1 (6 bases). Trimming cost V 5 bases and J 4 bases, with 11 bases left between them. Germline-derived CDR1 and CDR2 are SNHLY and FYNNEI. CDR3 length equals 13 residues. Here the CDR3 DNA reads TGTGCCAGCAGTCGACAGGAGTCCTATGGCTACACCTTC. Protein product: CASSRQESYGYTF.

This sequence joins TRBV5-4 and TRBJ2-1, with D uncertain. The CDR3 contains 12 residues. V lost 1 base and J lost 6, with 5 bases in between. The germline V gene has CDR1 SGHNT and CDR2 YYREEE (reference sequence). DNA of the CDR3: TGTGCCAGCAGCTTGTGGGGCAATGAGCAGTTCTTC. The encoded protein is CASSLWGNEQFF.

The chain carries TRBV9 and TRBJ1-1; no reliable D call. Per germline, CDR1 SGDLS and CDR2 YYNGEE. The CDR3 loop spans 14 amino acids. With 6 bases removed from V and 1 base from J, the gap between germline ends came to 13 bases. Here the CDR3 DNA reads TGTGCCAGCACACACTCAATAGGGAACACTGAAGCTTTCTTT. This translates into CASTHSIGNTEAFF.

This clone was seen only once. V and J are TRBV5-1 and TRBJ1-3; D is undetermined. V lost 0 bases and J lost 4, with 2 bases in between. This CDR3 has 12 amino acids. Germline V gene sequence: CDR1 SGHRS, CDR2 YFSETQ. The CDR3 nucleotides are TGCGCCAGCAGCTTGGGAGGAAACACCATATATTTT. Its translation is CASSLGGNTIYF.

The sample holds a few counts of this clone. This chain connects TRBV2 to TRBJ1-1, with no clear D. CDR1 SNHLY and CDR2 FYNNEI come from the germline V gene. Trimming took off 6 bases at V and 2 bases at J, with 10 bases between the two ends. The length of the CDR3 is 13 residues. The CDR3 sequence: CASRVGVNTEAFF. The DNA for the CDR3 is TGTGCCAGCAGGGTGGGCGTCAACACTGAAGCTTTCTTT.

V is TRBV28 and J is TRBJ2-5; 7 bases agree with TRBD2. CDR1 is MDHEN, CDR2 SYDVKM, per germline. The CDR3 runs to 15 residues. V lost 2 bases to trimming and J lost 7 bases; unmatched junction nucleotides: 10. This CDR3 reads CASSLSGVVRGTQYF. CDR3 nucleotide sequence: TGTGCCAGCAGTTTAAGCGGGGTCGTGCGGGGGACCCAGTACTTC.

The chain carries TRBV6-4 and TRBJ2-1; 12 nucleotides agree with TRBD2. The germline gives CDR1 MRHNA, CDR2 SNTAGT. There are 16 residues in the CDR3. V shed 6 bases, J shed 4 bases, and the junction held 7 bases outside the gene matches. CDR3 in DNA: TGTGCCAGCAGCCCGACTAGCGGGGGTTTTTACAATGAGCAGTTCTTC. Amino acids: CASSPTSGGFYNEQFF.

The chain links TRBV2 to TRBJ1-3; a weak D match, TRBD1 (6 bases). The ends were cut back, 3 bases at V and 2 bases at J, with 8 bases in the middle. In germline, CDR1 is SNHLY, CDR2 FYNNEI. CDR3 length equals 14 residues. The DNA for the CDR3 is TGTGCCAGCAGTGAGGGGGCGCCTGGAAACACCATATATTTT. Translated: CASSEGAPGNTIYF.